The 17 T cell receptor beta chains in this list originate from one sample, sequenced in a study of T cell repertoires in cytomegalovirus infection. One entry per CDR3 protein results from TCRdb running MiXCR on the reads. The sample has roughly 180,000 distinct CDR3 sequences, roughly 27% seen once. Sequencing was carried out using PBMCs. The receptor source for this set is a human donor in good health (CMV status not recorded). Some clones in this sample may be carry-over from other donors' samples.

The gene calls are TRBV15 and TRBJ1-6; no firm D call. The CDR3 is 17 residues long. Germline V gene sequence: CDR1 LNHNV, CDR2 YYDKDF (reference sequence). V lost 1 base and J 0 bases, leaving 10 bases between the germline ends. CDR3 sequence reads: CATSRVGGSSYNSPLHF. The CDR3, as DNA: TGTGCCACCAGCAGAGTGGGAGGCAGCTCCTATAATTCACCCCTCCACTTT.

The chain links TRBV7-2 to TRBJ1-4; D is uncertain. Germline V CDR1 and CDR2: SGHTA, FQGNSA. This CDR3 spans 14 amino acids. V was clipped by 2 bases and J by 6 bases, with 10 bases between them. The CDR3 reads CASSLQEDHEKLFF. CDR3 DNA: TGTGCCAGCAGCTTACAGGAGGACCATGAAAAACTGTTTTTT.

The CDR3 nucleotides read TGTGCCAGCAGCTTACTTCCCCATTACGAGCAGTACTTC. It translates to CASSLLPHYEQYF. V usage is TRBV11-3 and J usage is TRBJ2-7; D gene ambiguous. V shed 2 bases and J shed 4 bases, with 9 bases lying between them. Germline CDR1 and CDR2: SGHNT and YENEEA. The CDR3 runs to 13 residues. Using reference TRBV11-3 and TRBJ2-7 for the parts outside the CDR3, the full variable domain is EAGVVQSPRYKIIEKKQPVAFWCNPISGHNTLYWYLQNLGQGPELLIRYENEEAVDDSQLPKDRFSAERLKGVDSTLKIQPAELGDSAVYLCASSLLPHYEQYFGPGTRLTVT.

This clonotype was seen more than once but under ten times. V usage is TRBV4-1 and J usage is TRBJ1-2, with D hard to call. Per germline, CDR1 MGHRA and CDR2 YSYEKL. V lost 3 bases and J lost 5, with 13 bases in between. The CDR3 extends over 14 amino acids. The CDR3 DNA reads TGCGCCAGCAGCCACACGGGCCCTGAGTATGGCTACACCTTC. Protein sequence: CASSHTGPEYGYTF.

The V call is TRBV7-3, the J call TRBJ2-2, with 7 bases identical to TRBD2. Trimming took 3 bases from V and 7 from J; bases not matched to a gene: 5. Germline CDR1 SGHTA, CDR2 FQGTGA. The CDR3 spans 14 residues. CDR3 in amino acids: CASSLTSPGGELFF. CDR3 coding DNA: TGTGCCAGCAGCTTGACTAGCCCTGGCGGGGAGCTGTTTTTT.

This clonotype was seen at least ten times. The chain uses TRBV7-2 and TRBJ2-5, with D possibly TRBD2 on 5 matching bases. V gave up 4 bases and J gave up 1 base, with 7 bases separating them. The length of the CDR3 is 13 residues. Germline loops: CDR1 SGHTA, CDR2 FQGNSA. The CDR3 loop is CASSSGFQETQYF. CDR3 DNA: TGTGCCAGCAGCTCGGGGTTCCAAGAGACCCAGTACTTC.

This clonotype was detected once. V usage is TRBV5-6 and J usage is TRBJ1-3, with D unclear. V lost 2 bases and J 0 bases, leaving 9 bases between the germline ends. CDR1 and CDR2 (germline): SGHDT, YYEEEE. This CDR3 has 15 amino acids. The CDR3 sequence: CASSFRSTSGNTIYF. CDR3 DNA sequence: TGTGCCAGCAGCTTTCGATCAACCTCTGGAAACACCATATATTTT.

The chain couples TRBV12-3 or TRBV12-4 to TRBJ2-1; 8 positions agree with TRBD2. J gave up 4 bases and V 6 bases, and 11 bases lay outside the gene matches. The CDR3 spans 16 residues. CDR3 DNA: TGTGCCAGCAGCAACACCGGGGGGGCGGGGTACAATGAGCAGTTCTTC. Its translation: CASSNTGGAGYNEQFF.

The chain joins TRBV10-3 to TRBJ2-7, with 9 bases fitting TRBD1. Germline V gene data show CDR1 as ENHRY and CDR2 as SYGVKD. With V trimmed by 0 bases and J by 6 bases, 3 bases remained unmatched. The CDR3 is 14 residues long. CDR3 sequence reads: CAISESGQGAEQYF. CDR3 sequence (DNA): TGTGCCATCAGTGAGTCGGGACAGGGTGCCGAGCAGTACTTC.

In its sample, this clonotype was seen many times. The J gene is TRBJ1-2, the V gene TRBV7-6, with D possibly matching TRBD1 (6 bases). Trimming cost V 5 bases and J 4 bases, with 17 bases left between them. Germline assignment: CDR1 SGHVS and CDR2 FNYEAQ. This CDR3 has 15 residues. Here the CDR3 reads CASSPPQGVGYGYTF. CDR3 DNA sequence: TGTGCCAGCAGCCCACCACAGGGCGTCGGCTATGGCTACACCTTC.

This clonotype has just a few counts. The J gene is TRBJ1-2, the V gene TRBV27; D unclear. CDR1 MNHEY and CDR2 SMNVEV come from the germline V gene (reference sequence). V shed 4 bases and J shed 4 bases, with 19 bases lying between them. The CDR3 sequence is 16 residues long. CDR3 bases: TGTGCCAGCAGTTATCGGGAAGGGAATCGTCCCTATGGCTACACCTTC. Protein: CASSYREGNRPYGYTF.

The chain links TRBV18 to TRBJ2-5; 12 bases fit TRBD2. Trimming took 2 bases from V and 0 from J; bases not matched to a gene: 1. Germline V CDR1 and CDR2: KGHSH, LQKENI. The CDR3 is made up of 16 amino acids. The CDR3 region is CASSPTSGGNQETQYF. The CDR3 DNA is TGTGCCAGCTCACCAACTAGCGGGGGGAACCAAGAGACCCAGTACTTC.

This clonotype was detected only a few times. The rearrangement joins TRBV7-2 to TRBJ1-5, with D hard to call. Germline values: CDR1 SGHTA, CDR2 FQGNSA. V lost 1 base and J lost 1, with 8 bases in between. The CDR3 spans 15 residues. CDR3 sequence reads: CASSLEGASNQPQHF. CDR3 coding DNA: TGTGCCAGCAGCTTAGAGGGCGCGAGCAATCAGCCCCAGCATTTT.

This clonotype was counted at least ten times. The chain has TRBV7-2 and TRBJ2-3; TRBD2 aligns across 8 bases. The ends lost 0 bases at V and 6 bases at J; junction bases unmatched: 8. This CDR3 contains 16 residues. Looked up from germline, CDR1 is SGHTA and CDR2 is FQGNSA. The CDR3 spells CASSLAASGGQDTQYF. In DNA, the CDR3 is TGTGCCAGCAGCTTAGCGGCCAGCGGGGGCCAGGATACGCAGTATTTT.

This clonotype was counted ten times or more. The CDR3 DNA is TGTGCCAGCAGCTTAGGTAGGGAGGGTAAGCCCCAGCATTTT. Translating it yields CASSLGREGKPQHF. The V gene is TRBV7-2, the J gene TRBJ1-5, with unresolved D. The V gene lost 1 base and the J gene lost 8 bases, with 12 bases spanning the gap. Germline V gives CDR1 SGHTA, CDR2 FQGNSA. The CDR3 covers 14 residues.

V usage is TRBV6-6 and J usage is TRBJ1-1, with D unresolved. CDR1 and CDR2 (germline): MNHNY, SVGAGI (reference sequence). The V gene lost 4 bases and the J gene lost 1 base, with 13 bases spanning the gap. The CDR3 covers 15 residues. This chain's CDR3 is CASSWRRGSNTEAFF. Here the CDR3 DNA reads TGTGCCAGCAGTTGGAGGCGGGGTTCGAACACTGAAGCTTTCTTT.

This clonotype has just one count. The CDR3 nucleotides read TGTGCCAGCAGCTTCGAGGGACAGGGAGATGAAAAACTGTTTTTT. This codes for CASSFEGQGDEKLFF. The rearrangement uses TRBV7-9 and TRBJ1-4, with 9 nucleotides matching TRBD1. Germline V gives CDR1 SEHNR, CDR2 FQNEAQ (reference sequence). With 3 bases clipped from V and 6 bases from J, the junction kept 5 bases outside the gene matches. The CDR3 is 15 residues long.